This is a list of T cell receptor beta chains from one sample in a study of CD8+ T cells in alopecia areata. The protocol was immunoSEQ multiplex PCR, while the TCRdb copy is restricted to in-frame clones and leaves out a portion. The sample shows some 190,000 clones, roughly 70% of them seen only once. The sequences come from CD4+ T cells sorted from blood, collected at week 49, from a patient treated with tofacitinib. Source of these receptors: a human donor with alopecia areata. Both conserved end residues are part of each CDR3. A D gene is named only where the DNA matches it firmly. Only some rows state a clone size, as once, few, many or a class for expanded clones.

abundance: .
j_gene: TRBJ2-5
v_gene: TRBV7-8
d_gene: .
CDR3aa: CASSRRRGYQETQYF
CDR3nt: TGTGCCAGCAGCAGACGGAGGGGGTACCAAGAGACCCAGTACTTC

abundance: .
j_gene: TRBJ2-3
v_gene: TRBV29-1
d_gene: TRBD1
CDR3aa: CSGKQGATDTQYF
CDR3nt: TGCAGCGGGAAACAGGGGGCCACAGATACGCAGTATTTT

abundance: .
j_gene: TRBJ1-1
v_gene: TRBV30
d_gene: .
CDR3aa: CAWSVGGPEAFF
CDR3nt: TGTGCCTGGAGTGTGGGAGGACCTGAAGCTTTCTTT

abundance: .
j_gene: TRBJ1-5
v_gene: TRBV29-1
d_gene: TRBD1
CDR3aa: CSVGQGHNQPQHF
CDR3nt: TGCAGCGTCGGACAGGGTCACAATCAGCCCCAGCATTTT

abundance: few
j_gene: TRBJ2-7
v_gene: TRBV7-6
d_gene: TRBD1
CDR3aa: CASSLDRGPYEQYF
CDR3nt: TGTGCCAGCAGCTTAGACAGGGGCCCCTACGAGCAGTACTTC

abundance: .
j_gene: TRBJ1-2
v_gene: TRBV30
d_gene: .
CDR3aa: CAWSRGSGVVYGYTF
CDR3nt: TGTGCCTGGAGTCGTGGATCAGGGGTCGTCTATGGCTACACCTTC

abundance: few
j_gene: TRBJ2-7
v_gene: TRBV10-2
d_gene: .
CDR3aa: CASSSVGGGEQYF
CDR3nt: TGCGCCAGCAGCTCGGTAGGGGGGGGCGAGCAGTACTTC

abundance: .
j_gene: TRBJ2-6
v_gene: TRBV27
d_gene: .
CDR3aa: CASSLSDIGANVLTF
CDR3nt: TGTGCCAGCAGTTTAAGCGACATAGGGGCCAACGTCCTGACTTTC

abundance: .
j_gene: TRBJ1-4
v_gene: TRBV27
d_gene: .
CDR3aa: CASNGKLFF
CDR3nt: TGTGCCAGCAATGGAAAACTGTTTTTT

abundance: .
j_gene: TRBJ2-1
v_gene: TRBV7-2
d_gene: .
CDR3aa: CASSLVGPLANEQFF
CDR3nt: TGTGCCAGCAGCTTAGTCGGGCCTCTAGCCAATGAGCAGTTCTTC

abundance: .
j_gene: TRBJ2-4
v_gene: TRBV20-1
d_gene: .
CDR3aa: CSARAEDFRF
CDR3nt: TGCAGTGCTAGAGCGGAAGACTTCCGCTTC

abundance: .
j_gene: TRBJ1-2
v_gene: TRBV27
d_gene: .
CDR3aa: CASSWEDGYGYTF
CDR3nt: TGTGCCAGCAGTTGGGAGGACGGCTATGGCTACACCTTC

abundance: .
j_gene: TRBJ2-1
v_gene: TRBV29-1
d_gene: TRBD2
CDR3aa: CSVWTSGGKNEQFF
CDR3nt: TGCAGCGTTTGGACTAGCGGGGGGAAAAATGAGCAGTTCTTC

abundance: .
j_gene: TRBJ2-3
v_gene: TRBV5-6
d_gene: TRBD1
CDR3aa: CASSLGQGANTDTQYF
CDR3nt: TGTGCCAGCAGCTTGGGACAGGGGGCCAACACAGATACGCAGTATTTT

abundance: few
j_gene: TRBJ1-1
v_gene: TRBV29-1
d_gene: .
CDR3aa: CSVEDLRRFNTEAFF
CDR3nt: TGCAGCGTTGAAGATCTGAGGCGGTTTAACACTGAAGCTTTCTTT

abundance: once
j_gene: TRBJ1-2
v_gene: TRBV7-9
d_gene: .
CDR3aa: CASSYDGNYGYTF
CDR3nt: TGTGCCAGCAGCTACGACGGCAACTATGGCTACACCTTC

abundance: .
j_gene: TRBJ1-1
v_gene: TRBV29-1
d_gene: .
CDR3aa: CSVRAGREKNTEAFF
CDR3nt: TGCAGCGTTCGAGCGGGACGGGAAAAGAACACTGAAGCTTTCTTT

abundance: .
j_gene: TRBJ1-6
v_gene: TRBV9
d_gene: .
CDR3aa: CASSVEGVGNSPLHF
CDR3nt: TGTGCCAGCAGCGTAGAGGGGGTAGGTAATTCACCCCTCCACTTT

abundance: .
j_gene: TRBJ1-4
v_gene: TRBV2
d_gene: .
CDR3aa: CASRDGINEKLFF
CDR3nt: TGTGCCAGCAGGGACGGCATTAATGAAAAACTGTTTTTT

abundance: few
j_gene: TRBJ1-6
v_gene: TRBV29-1
d_gene: TRBD1
CDR3aa: CSVKPTGVNSPLHF
CDR3nt: TGCAGCGTTAAACCGACAGGGGTCAATTCACCCCTCCACTTT

abundance: .
j_gene: TRBJ1-1
v_gene: TRBV30
d_gene: .
CDR3aa: CAWRAQGNTEAFF
CDR3nt: TGTGCCTGGCGAGCGCAGGGGAACACTGAAGCTTTCTTT

abundance: .
j_gene: TRBJ2-7
v_gene: TRBV6-5
d_gene: .
CDR3aa: CASSYARESNSYEQYF
CDR3nt: TGTGCCAGCAGTTACGCTCGGGAATCAAACTCCTACGAGCAGTACTTC

abundance: few
j_gene: TRBJ1-1
v_gene: TRBV10-3
d_gene: .
CDR3aa: CATLGLNTEAFF
CDR3nt: TGTGCCACTCTTGGGTTGAACACTGAAGCTTTCTTT

abundance: .
j_gene: TRBJ2-1
v_gene: TRBV10-3
d_gene: TRBD2
CDR3aa: CAISSAGGTNEQFF
CDR3nt: TGTGCCATTTCCTCGGCGGGGGGGACCAATGAGCAGTTCTTC

abundance: .
j_gene: TRBJ2-3
v_gene: TRBV29-1
d_gene: .
CDR3aa: CSVPGSSTDTQYF
CDR3nt: TGCAGCGTTCCCGGGTCTAGCACAGATACGCAGTATTTT

abundance: .
j_gene: TRBJ2-2
v_gene: TRBV27
d_gene: .
CDR3aa: CASSLSPGSNTGELFF
CDR3nt: TGTGCCAGCAGTTTATCGCCAGGGTCGAACACCGGGGAGCTGTTTTTT

abundance: once
j_gene: TRBJ1-1
v_gene: TRBV7-8
d_gene: .
CDR3aa: CASSLPTGNTEAFF
CDR3nt: TGTGCCAGCAGCTTGCCGACGGGGAACACTGAAGCTTTCTTT

abundance: .
j_gene: TRBJ2-7
v_gene: TRBV18
d_gene: .
CDR3aa: CASSPSGRTSSYEQYF
CDR3nt: TGTGCCAGCTCACCCTCGGGGCGAACGAGCTCCTACGAGCAGTACTTC

abundance: .
j_gene: TRBJ2-1
v_gene: TRBV18
d_gene: .
CDR3aa: CASSREGPYNEQFF
CDR3nt: TGTGCCAGCTCTAGAGAGGGACCCTACAATGAGCAGTTCTTC

abundance: .
j_gene: TRBJ1-4
v_gene: TRBV4-1
d_gene: .
CDR3aa: CASSRVAGGEKLFF
CDR3nt: TGCGCCAGCAGCCGTGTGGCAGGCGGTGAAAAACTGTTTTTT

abundance: .
j_gene: TRBJ1-6
v_gene: TRBV27
d_gene: .
CDR3aa: CASRGQNSPLHF
CDR3nt: TGTGCCAGCAGGGGTCAGAATTCACCCCTCCACTTT

abundance: .
j_gene: TRBJ2-3
v_gene: TRBV29-1
d_gene: TRBD2
CDR3aa: CSVQSGRGGTDTQYF
CDR3nt: TGCAGCGTTCAAAGCGGGAGGGGCGGCACAGATACGCAGTATTTT

abundance: few
j_gene: TRBJ2-1
v_gene: TRBV7-8
d_gene: TRBD2
CDR3aa: CASSLPRSSGGRRGEQFF
CDR3nt: TGTGCCAGCAGCTTACCCCGATCTAGCGGGGGCCGAAGGGGTGAGCAGTTCTTC